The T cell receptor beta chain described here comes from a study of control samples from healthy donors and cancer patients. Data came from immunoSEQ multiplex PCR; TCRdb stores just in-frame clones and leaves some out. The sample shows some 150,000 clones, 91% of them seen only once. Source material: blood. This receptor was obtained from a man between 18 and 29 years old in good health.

The CDR3 is CATKGGTDTDTQYF. The CDR3 DNA reads as TGCGCCACCAAGGGGGGGACAGACACAGATACGCAGTATTTT. The chain combines TRBV5-1 with TRBJ2-3; D may correspond to TRBD1 or TRBD2 (7 bases each). Germline V gene lookup returns CDR1 SGHRS and CDR2 YFSETQ. V gave up 9 bases and J gave up 2 bases, with 16 bases separating them. The CDR3 runs to 14 residues.